The 20 T cell receptor beta chains listed next were all sequenced from one sample in a study of OX40 agonist ivuxolimab in advanced cancers. Here immunoSEQ multiplex PCR was the method, and the copy in TCRdb shows in-frame clones only, minus some. The sample lists 9,100 or so clones, roughly 74% occurring once. The starting material was CD4+ or CD8+ T cells sorted from blood, obtained in a trial of the OX40 agonist ivuxolimab. These receptors originate from an adult with an advanced solid tumor such as melanoma, head and neck, liver or kidney cancer.

The chain is built from TRBV27 and TRBJ1-5; weak D call: TRBD1 (6 bases). V was shortened by 3 bases and J by 2 bases, with 11 bases between the two germline ends. Germline CDR1 and CDR2: MNHEY and SMNVEV (reference sequence). The CDR3 consists of 15 residues. Here the CDR3 reads CASSLEGGGNQPQHF. The CDR3 nucleotides read TGTGCCAGCAGTTTGGAGGGGGGCGGCAATCAGCCCCAGCATTTT.

The chain couples TRBV7-6 to TRBJ2-7, with TRBD2 matching 9 bases. V shed 4 bases, J shed 7 bases, and the junction held 11 bases outside the gene matches. The length of the CDR3 is 15 residues. Germline CDR1 SGHVS, CDR2 FNYEAQ. CDR3 residues: CASSSKNAGGREQYF. The CDR3 DNA sequence: TGTGCCAGCAGCTCGAAGAACGCGGGGGGGCGGGAGCAGTACTTC.

The rearrangement joins TRBV7-9 to TRBJ2-7; the match to TRBD1 covers 9 bases. Per the germline V gene, CDR1 is SEHNR and CDR2 is FQNEAQ (reference sequence). The J segment lost 3 bases and the V segment lost 6 bases, leaving 9 bases of the junction unmatched. The CDR3 totals 15 residues. The DNA of the CDR3 is TGTGCCAGCAGTTCCCCGGGACAGGGATTCTACGAGCAGTACTTC. Translation: CASSSPGQGFYEQYF.

This chain links TRBV19 with TRBJ1-6; 7 nucleotides agree with TRBD1. CDR1 is LNHDA, CDR2 SQIVND, per germline (reference sequence). Trimming removed 4 bases from V and 3 bases from J; junction bases left unmatched: 9. This CDR3 is 17 amino acids long. The CDR3 DNA is TGTGCCAGTAGTACCCGACAGGGCTCTTTCTATAATTCACCCCTCCACTTT. Amino acid sequence: CASSTRQGSFYNSPLHF.

The chain combines TRBV29-1 with TRBJ2-7; unclear D gene. The CDR3 contains 12 residues. Germline V gene data show CDR1 as SQVTM and CDR2 as ANQGSEA. V lost 6 bases and J 4 bases, leaving 13 bases between the germline ends. DNA of the CDR3: TGCAGCGTAAGCATGGACGGATACGAGCAGTACTTC. Protein sequence: CSVSMDGYEQYF.

The CDR3 DNA is TGTGCCAGCAGCCAGACAGGGGGCAGAGATACGCAGTATTTT. The encoded protein is CASSQTGGRDTQYF. V usage is TRBV7-3 and J usage is TRBJ2-3; TRBD1 aligns across 10 bases. V was pared by 5 bases and J by 5 bases, with 4 bases of the junction left unmatched. The CDR3 length is 14 residues. Germline CDR1 SGHTA, CDR2 FQGTGA.

The genes are TRBV2 and TRBJ2-3, with a possible D match to TRBD1 (5 bases). Germline lookup yields CDR1 SNHLY and CDR2 FYNNEI. The CDR3 length is 15 residues. Trimming removed 4 bases at V and 1 base at J, with 12 bases between. The CDR3 is CASSVYGRGTDTQYF. The CDR3 DNA reads as TGTGCCAGCAGTGTGTATGGCAGGGGCACAGATACGCAGTATTTT.

Comment on this clone: Other DNA sequences in the same sample also yield this CDR3. J is TRBJ2-7 and V is TRBV27; no reliable D call. Trimming pared 3 bases from V and 7 bases from J, leaving 7 bases between. The CDR3 spans 11 residues. Germline CDR1 MNHEY, CDR2 SMNVEV (reference sequence). The DNA of the CDR3 is TGTGCCAGCAGTTTCGGTCCAGAGCAGTACTTC. This encodes CASSFGPEQYF.

The chain carries TRBV7-8 and TRBJ1-5; no clear D. From germline, CDR1 is SGHVS and CDR2 FQNEAQ. The CDR3 sequence is 12 residues long. V lost 8 bases and J 2 bases, leaving 7 bases between the germline ends. The CDR3 sequence: CASGDGNQPQHF. The CDR3 DNA reads as TGTGCCAGCGGAGACGGCAATCAGCCCCAGCATTTT.

The rearrangement joins TRBV9 to TRBJ2-5; D is perhaps TRBD1 or TRBD2 (6 bases each). Germline CDR1 reads SGDLS; CDR2 reads YYNGEE. Trimming took 3 bases from V and 4 from J, leaving 16 bases between them. This CDR3 spans 15 amino acids. The CDR3 DNA follows: TGTGCCAGCAGCGGGGCGGTGGGGGGCCGAGAGACCCAGTACTTC. This gives the protein CASSGAVGGRETQYF.

This clone has more than one count but fewer than ten. The chain joins TRBV7-9 to TRBJ2-7; no firm D call. Trimming pared 1 base from V and 3 bases from J, leaving 7 bases between. Germline-derived CDR1 and CDR2 are SEHNR and FQNEAQ (reference sequence). The CDR3 is 13 amino acids. In nucleotides, the CDR3 is TGTGCCAGCAGCTTAGGGGATTTCTACGAGCAGTACTTC. Its protein is CASSLGDFYEQYF.

The CDR3 DNA reads as TGTGCCAGCAGCCTGAGAGGGAACTATGGCTACACCTTC. Translating gives CASSLRGNYGYTF. The gene calls are TRBV27 and TRBJ1-2; no clear D gene. V shed 6 bases and J shed 2 bases, with 10 bases lying between them. Germline V gives CDR1 MNHEY, CDR2 SMNVEV (reference sequence). This CDR3 has 13 residues.

This chain joins TRBV11-2 and TRBJ2-1, with D perhaps matching TRBD1 or TRBD2 (5 bases each). Germline V CDR1 and CDR2: SGHAT, FQNNGV. Trimming left V 1 base short and J 6 bases short, with 10 bases between. CDR3 length: 14 residues. CDR3 sequence (DNA): TGTGCCAGCAGCTTAGGGGGGAAGGGCAATGAGCAGTTCTTC. Its protein is CASSLGGKGNEQFF.

In its sample, this clone was seen once. This chain connects TRBV19 to TRBJ1-1; 10 nucleotides align to TRBD1. V was pared by 3 bases and J by 5 bases, with 9 bases of the junction left unmatched. CDR3 length: 16 amino acids. CDR1 is LNHDA, CDR2 SQIVND, per germline (reference sequence). This CDR3 reads CASSIISGTGVTEAFF. The CDR3 DNA is TGTGCCAGTAGTATTATTTCAGGGACAGGGGTAACTGAAGCTTTCTTT.

CDR3 in DNA: TGTGCCAGCAGGGGAGGTCTTGGGGTCTACGAGCAGTACTTC. This encodes CASRGGLGVYEQYF. V is TRBV2 and J is TRBJ2-7; D perhaps matches TRBD2 (6 bases). CDR1 and CDR2 (germline): SNHLY, FYNNEI. This CDR3 region has 14 residues. Deletions cut 6 bases from V and 3 bases from J, with 15 bases between.

The V call is TRBV10-3, the J call TRBJ2-3, with 15 bases identical to TRBD2. The CDR3 is 17 residues long. The germline gives CDR1 ENHRY, CDR2 SYGVKD. V dropped 0 bases and J dropped 6; count of bases not matched to a gene: 4. The CDR3: CAISESGLAGGLDTQYF. In DNA, the CDR3 is TGTGCCATCAGTGAGTCGGGACTAGCGGGGGGCCTTGATACGCAGTATTTT.

V is TRBV7-8 and J is TRBJ2-3; D is undetermined. Germline values: CDR1 SGHVS, CDR2 FQNEAQ. The ends were cut back, 3 bases at V and 1 base at J, with 14 bases in the middle. This CDR3 spans 16 amino acids. The CDR3 DNA follows: TGTGCCAGCAGCTTCCGGCCCCCAACGGGCACAGATACGCAGTATTTT. Amino acid sequence: CASSFRPPTGTDTQYF.

This clone was detected only a few times. V usage is TRBV7-9 and J usage is TRBJ1-5, with TRBD1 matching 8 bases. This CDR3 spans 15 amino acids. V was clipped by 1 base and J by 7 bases; unmatched bases: 6. CDR1 SEHNR and CDR2 FQNEAQ come from the germline V gene (reference sequence). CDR3 protein: CASSLGQGARQPQHF. The CDR3 DNA reads as TGTGCCAGCAGCTTAGGGCAGGGGGCGCGGCAGCCCCAGCATTTT. Full variable domain (outside the CDR3, taken from reference TRBV7-9 and TRBJ1-5): DTGVSQNPRHKITKRGQNVTFRCDPISEHNRLYWYRQTLGQGPEFLTYFQNEAQLEKSRLLSDRFSAERPKGSFSTLEIQRTEQGDSAMYLCASSLGQGARQPQHFGDGTRLSIL.

This CDR3 is CASSRTVLQPQHF. As DNA, the CDR3 is TGTGCCAGCAGTAGGACAGTTCTCCAGCCCCAGCATTTT. The chain recombines TRBV27 with TRBJ1-5, with D perhaps matching TRBD1 (6 bases). The V end was cut by 5 bases, the J end by 7 bases, with 12 bases between. CDR1 MNHEY and CDR2 SMNVEV come from the germline V gene (reference sequence). The CDR3 has 13 amino acids.

V and J are TRBV13 and TRBJ2-4; 13 bases are a match to TRBD2. CDR1 PRHDT and CDR2 FYEKMQ come from the germline V gene (reference sequence). The CDR3 extends over 15 amino acids. The V and J ends lost 7 bases and 9 bases, in that order; junction bases with no gene match: 9. In nucleotides, the CDR3 is TGTGCCAGCAAGGGACTAGCGGGGCCACAAGGCATTCAGTACTTC. This encodes CASKGLAGPQGIQYF.